The clone carrying this TCR beta chain was seen a handful of times. Trimming stripped 7 bases from V and 5 bases from J, with 19 bases between. This CDR3 is built from 15 residues. Germline assignment: CDR1 SGHTA and CDR2 FQGNSA. This entry comes from a study of OX40 agonist ivuxolimab in advanced cancers. The assay was immunoSEQ multiplex PCR, and TCRdb's table has in-frame clones only and misses some. The sample comprises tens of thousands of clones, 75% to 85% of which are singletons, and approximately 2.3% rests with the top ten. The sequencing used CD4+ or CD8+ T cells sorted from blood, collected in a trial of the OX40 agonist ivuxolimab. The sequence was obtained from an adult with an advanced solid tumor such as melanoma, head and neck, liver or kidney cancer. The chain combines TRBV7-2 with TRBJ2-3; D could derive from TRBD1 or TRBD2 (7 bases each). This chain's CDR3 is CASTTQGGALDTQYF. DNA of the CDR3: TGTGCCAGCACTACGCAGGGGGGGGCCTTAGATACGCAGTATTTT. The complete variable domain, with remaining parts taken from reference TRBV7-2 and TRBJ2-3, reads GAGVSQSPSNKVTEKGKDVELRCDPISGHTALYWYRQSLGQGLEFLIYFQGNSAPDKSGLPSDRFSAERTGGSVSTLTIQRTQQEDSAVYLCASTTQGGALDTQYFGPGTRLTVL.